This T cell receptor beta chain derives from a study of shared clonotypes between healthy human individuals. Study as a whole: Each donor contributed plates that comprised three CD4 naive, three CD4 memory, two CD8 naive and one CD8 memory.

Germline V lookup: CDR1 SGHTA, CDR2 FQGNSA. This CDR3 spans 15 amino acids. V was trimmed by 1 base and J by 2 bases, leaving 10 bases between them. As to this clone: The antigen remains undetermined.

Study-wide points: Owing to a small donor count, the genetic and exposure-history diversity represented was limited.

It was CD45RO-negative cells, positively selected for CCR7, that made up naive CD8 cells, with terminally differentiated effector memory CD45RA+ cells excluded. The protocol was immunoSEQ multiplex PCR, while the TCRdb copy is restricted to in-frame clones and leaves out a portion. In the table there are approximately 2,000,000 clones, just under 95% of which are singletons. Sequenced: naive CD8+ T cells from PBMCs. The V call is TRBV7-2, the J call TRBJ2-3; weak D call: TRBD2 (5 bases). The TCR sequence derives from a man younger than 35 in good health. Some clones in this sample may be carry-over from other donors' samples. CDR3 amino acids: CASSLVGAVTDTQYF. In DNA form, the CDR3 reads TGTGCCAGCAGCTTAGTGGGAGCGGTCACAGATACGCAGTATTTT.